The 2 T cell receptor beta chains below all came from one sample that was sequenced in a study of T cell repertoires and leukemia-associated antigens. One entry per CDR3 protein results from TCRdb running MiXCR on the 5' RACE reads. The sample includes around 12,000 distinct CDR3 sequences, about 42% of them seen just once. These TCRs are of unknown antigen specificity. The sequencing sample was made of CD3+ T cells sorted from blood and cultured. The receptors were sampled from a female donor in good health.

The chain employs TRBV4-1 and TRBJ2-2; no definite D call. The CDR3 loop spans 13 amino acids. Germline V gives CDR1 MGHRA, CDR2 YSYEKL. V lost 1 base to trimming and J lost 5 bases, with 5 bases between them. CDR3 protein: CASSQGPTGELFF. Written as DNA, the CDR3 is TGCGCCAGCAGCCAAGGCCCGACCGGGGAGCTGTTTTTT.

This clonotype is medium-sized (0.01 to 0.1%) by share. The J gene is TRBJ2-3, the V gene TRBV4-2, with no clear D. V lost 1 base to trimming and J lost 5 bases, with 16 bases between them. The CDR3 sequence is 16 residues long. The V gene's germline CDR1 is LGHNA and CDR2 YNFKEQ. Here the CDR3 reads CASSQVWNGIGDTQYF. The CDR3 DNA sequence: TGTGCCAGCAGCCAAGTATGGAATGGGATTGGAGATACGCAGTATTTT.